This T cell receptor (beta chain) was recovered during a study of T-cell memory formation after mild COVID-19. Study-level findings and limits: Nothing showed for sure that second-wave clones peaking on day 37 were SARS-CoV-2 specific. Contracting clones localized mainly to CM and EM when CD4+ and mainly to EMRA when CD8+.

There are many counts of this clonotype. The antigen remains unidentified. TCRdb reprocessed the 5' RACE reads via MiXCR and lists one record per CDR3 protein. The sample lists around 210,000 distinct CDR3 sequences, 9.5% seen once, with approximately 3.3% in the top ten. V lost 6 bases and J 0 bases, leaving 9 bases between the germline ends. Germline lookup yields CDR1 LNHDA and CDR2 SQIVND (reference sequence). CDR3 size: 15 residues. This receptor was taken from a man aged 18 to 30 who had mild COVID-19 (a few samples of this study predate the infection). Cell type and time point are not known. The chain recombines TRBV19 with TRBJ2-6, with D possibly being TRBD2 (5 bases). The material sequenced was PBMCs or a T cell subset sorted from them (not recorded which). CDR3 bases: TGTGCCAGTAGGGTCCGGGACTCTGGGGCCAACGTCCTGACTTTC. This encodes CASRVRDSGANVLTF.